Below, 8 T cell receptor beta chains from the same sample are listed, as sequenced in a study of siplizumab effects on memory and regulatory T cells. Method: immunoSEQ multiplex PCR; TCRdb's copy keeps in-frame clones and lacks some. The sample yields some 96,000 clones, 94% seen once. Material: non-Treg CD4+ T cells sorted from blood. The receptor source for this set is a human donor in good health.

The chain couples TRBV6-5 to TRBJ2-7; 9 nucleotides align to TRBD1. Trimming removed 7 bases from V and 7 bases from J; junction bases left unmatched: 14. The CDR3 contains 15 residues. Germline CDR1 MNHEY, CDR2 SVGAGI. The CDR3 region has the DNA TGTGCCAGCATACGTGGACAGGGGTCATCCATGGAGCAGTACTTC. This codes for CASIRGQGSSMEQYF.

CDR3 bases: TGTGCCAGCAGCCAATGGGGGAGGGCCGTGGGCGAGCAGTACTTC. Translating it yields CASSQWGRAVGEQYF. The V call is TRBV14, the J call TRBJ2-7; 7 bases agree with TRBD2. Germline V gene data show CDR1 as SGHDN and CDR2 as FVKESK. The junction had 10 bases not matched to a gene; V was cut back by 2 bases and J by 6 bases. The CDR3 consists of 15 residues.

The V call is TRBV19, the J call TRBJ1-3; D gene ambiguous. Germline loops: CDR1 LNHDA, CDR2 SQIVND (reference sequence). V lost 3 bases and J 2 bases, leaving 11 bases between the germline ends. CDR3 size: 15 residues. The DNA for the CDR3 is TGTGCCAGTAGTATCGGAACGAACCCTGGAAACACCATATATTTT. Protein sequence: CASSIGTNPGNTIYF.

The J gene is TRBJ2-3, the V gene TRBV10-2; 9 bases match TRBD2. CDR3 length: 17 amino acids. Trimming cost V 3 bases and J 0 bases; bases outside gene matches: 7. Germline V gives CDR1 WSHSY, CDR2 SAAADI. CDR3 in amino acids: CASSEILAGTSTDTQYF. CDR3 sequence (DNA): TGCGCCAGCAGTGAAATCCTAGCGGGAACTAGCACAGATACGCAGTATTTT.

The CDR3: CASSLSMSVTEAFF. DNA for the CDR3: TGTGCCAGCAGCTTATCTATGAGTGTCACTGAAGCTTTCTTT. The V call is TRBV11-2, the J call TRBJ1-1, with no clear D. The V end was cut by 2 bases, the J end by 4 bases, with 11 bases between. Germline lookup yields CDR1 SGHAT and CDR2 FQNNGV. The CDR3 is 14 residues long.

V gene TRBV5-1 combines with J gene TRBJ2-3; 7 nucleotides align to TRBD2. Trimming cost V 1 base and J 0 bases; bases outside gene matches: 2. Germline CDR1 is SGHRS and CDR2 is YFSETQ. The CDR3 is 15 amino acids. CDR3 in DNA: TGCGCCAGCAGCTTGTCTAGCGGTAGCACAGATACGCAGTATTTT. This encodes CASSLSSGSTDTQYF.

This chain links TRBV2 with TRBJ1-3, with D unclear. Germline V lookup: CDR1 SNHLY, CDR2 FYNNEI. V was pared by 3 bases and J by 0 bases, with 9 bases between. CDR3 size: 15 residues. CDR3 bases: TGTGCCAGCAGTGATATACCGAGCTCTGGAAACACCATATATTTT. The encoded protein is CASSDIPSSGNTIYF.

The rearrangement links TRBV5-4 to TRBJ1-2, with TRBD1 as a possible D gene (5 bases). Trimming took off 2 bases at V and 8 bases at J, with 19 bases between the two ends. From germline, CDR1 is SGHNT and CDR2 YYREEE (reference sequence). This CDR3 is 15 amino acids long. The CDR3 DNA follows: TGTGCCAGCAGCTTAAACCCCAGGGTCTCAGGCGGCTACACCTTC. Translated: CASSLNPRVSGGYTF.